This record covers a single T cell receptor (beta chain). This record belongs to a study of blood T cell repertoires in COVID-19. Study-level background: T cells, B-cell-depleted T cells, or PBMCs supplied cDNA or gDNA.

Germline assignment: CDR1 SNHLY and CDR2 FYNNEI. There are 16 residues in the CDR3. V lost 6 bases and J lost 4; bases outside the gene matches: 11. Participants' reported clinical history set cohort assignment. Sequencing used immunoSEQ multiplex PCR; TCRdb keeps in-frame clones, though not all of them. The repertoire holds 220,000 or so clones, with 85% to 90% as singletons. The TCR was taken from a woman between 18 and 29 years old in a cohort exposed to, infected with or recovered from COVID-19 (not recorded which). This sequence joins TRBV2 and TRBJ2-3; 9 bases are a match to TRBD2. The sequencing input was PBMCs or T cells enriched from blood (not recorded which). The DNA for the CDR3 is TGTGCCAGCAGGCTCGGAACGCGGGGGGGCCCAGATACGCAGTATTTT. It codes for CASRLGTRGGPDTQYF.